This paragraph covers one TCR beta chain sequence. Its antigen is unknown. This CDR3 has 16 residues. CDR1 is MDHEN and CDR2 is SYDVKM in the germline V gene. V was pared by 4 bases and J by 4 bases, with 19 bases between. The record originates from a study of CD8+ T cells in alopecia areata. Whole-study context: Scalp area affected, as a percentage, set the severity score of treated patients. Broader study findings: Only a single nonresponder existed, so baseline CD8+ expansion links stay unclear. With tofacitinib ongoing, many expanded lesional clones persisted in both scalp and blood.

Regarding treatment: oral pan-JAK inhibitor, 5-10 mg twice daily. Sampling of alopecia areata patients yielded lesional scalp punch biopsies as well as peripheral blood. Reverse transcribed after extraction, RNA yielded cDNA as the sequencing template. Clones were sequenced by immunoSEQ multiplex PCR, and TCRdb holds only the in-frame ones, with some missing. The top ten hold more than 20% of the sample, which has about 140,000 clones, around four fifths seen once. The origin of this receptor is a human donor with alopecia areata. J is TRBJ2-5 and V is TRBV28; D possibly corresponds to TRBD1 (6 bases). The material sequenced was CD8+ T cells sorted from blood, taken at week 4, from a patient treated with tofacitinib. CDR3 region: CASSSLWTETRETQYF. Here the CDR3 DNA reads TGTGCCAGCAGTTCCCTCTGGACAGAAACCCGAGAGACCCAGTACTTC. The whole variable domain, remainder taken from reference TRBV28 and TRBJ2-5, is DVKVTQSSRYLVKRTGEKVFLECVQDMDHENMFWYRQDPGLGLRLIYFSYDVKMKEKGDIPEGYSVSREKKERFSLILESASTNQTSMYLCASSSLWTETRETQYFGPGTRLLVL.